The 5 T cell receptor beta chains below were found in one sample sequenced in a study of blood T cell repertoires in COVID-19 (dated by TCRdb to 2018 to 2021). Libraries were built with the immunoSEQ multiplex PCR assay. TCRdb took over this immuneACCESS table, retaining in-frame rearrangements with V and J assigned. Such tables are incomplete; in checked studies, under half of the missing clones stem from an unresolved V gene, and the remainder is unexplained. Within this sample are 150,000 to 200,000 clones, with around nine tenths of them counted one time only. The ten largest clones represent about 0.77% of the sample. Sequencing was performed on PBMCs or T cells enriched from blood (not recorded which). Receptors originate from a woman aged 18 to 35 who had recovered from COVID-19.

This CDR3 is CSDRGRYEQYF. The CDR3 DNA reads as TGCAGCGATAGGGGGAGATACGAGCAGTACTTC. The V call is TRBV29-1, the J call TRBJ2-7; TRBD1 might be the D (6 bases). Germline lookup yields CDR1 SQVTM and CDR2 ANQGSEA. The CDR3 has 11 residues. The V end was cut by 7 bases, the J end by 4 bases, with 11 bases between.

This clone showed up just once. The genes are TRBV27 and TRBJ2-2; 8 bases are a match to TRBD2. CDR3 size: 16 residues. Trimming removed 3 bases from V and 4 bases from J; junction bases left unmatched: 7. Germline CDR1 reads MNHEY; CDR2 reads SMNVEV (reference sequence). CDR3 bases: TGTGCCAGCAGTTTCACGGGGGGGGCGGGCACCGGGGAGCTGTTTTTT. Encoded protein: CASSFTGGAGTGELFF.

The gene calls are TRBV7-9 and TRBJ2-5, with TRBD2 matching 9 bases. The trim removed 4 bases at V and 5 bases at J, leaving 2 bases unmatched. The length of the CDR3 is 13 residues. Looked up from germline, CDR1 is SEHNR and CDR2 is FQNEAQ (reference sequence). The CDR3 spells CASSWTSVETQYF. The DNA for the CDR3 is TGTGCCAGCAGCTGGACTAGCGTTGAGACCCAGTACTTC.

This clone was detected once. The CDR3 is CASSMQGGRTDTQYF. CDR3 DNA sequence: TGTGCCAGTAGTATGCAGGGCGGTAGGACAGATACGCAGTATTTT. This chain connects TRBV19 to TRBJ2-3; maybe TRBD1 (5 bases). Germline loops: CDR1 LNHDA, CDR2 SQIVND (reference sequence). The CDR3 spans 15 residues. V lost 3 bases, J lost 3 bases, and 13 bases lay in between.

The chain recombines TRBV6-5 with TRBJ2-1, with D tentatively TRBD2 (5 bases). The germline gives CDR1 MNHEY, CDR2 SVGAGI. V was shortened by 10 bases and J by 5 bases, with 6 bases between the two germline ends. The CDR3 extends over 10 amino acids. CDR3 sequence: CATGNNEQFF. The CDR3 nucleotides read TGTGCCACCGGGAACAATGAGCAGTTCTTC.